Below are 30 T cell receptor beta chains sequenced from a single sample in a study of cytotoxic CD8 clonotypes in ibrutinib-treated CLL. Produced via immunoSEQ multiplex PCR; TCRdb's table is partial and in-frame only. The repertoire includes some 43,000 clones, less than 70% of them detected once, and roughly 12% sits in the top ten. The material sequenced was PBMCs, taken after 12 months of ibrutinib treatment. Receptors originate from a human donor with chronic lymphocytic leukemia.

V usage is TRBV5-4 and J usage is TRBJ2-3; 9 bases fit TRBD2. Trimming removed 0 bases from V and 4 bases from J; junction bases left unmatched: 3. Germline values: CDR1 SGHNT, CDR2 YYREEE (reference sequence). The CDR3 covers 15 residues. The CDR3 here is CASSLERGDADTQYF. The CDR3, as DNA: TGTGCCAGCAGCTTGGAGCGGGGGGACGCAGATACGCAGTATTTT. Using reference TRBV5-4 and TRBJ2-3 for the parts outside the CDR3, the full variable domain is ETGVTQSPTHLIKTRGQQVTLRCSSQSGHNTVSWYQQALGQGPQFIFQYYREEENGRGNFPPRFSGLQFPNYSSELNVNALELDDSALYLCASSLERGDADTQYFGPGTRLTVL.

The J gene is TRBJ1-2, the V gene TRBV5-8; 8 positions match TRBD1. V lost 0 bases, J lost 2 bases, and 9 bases stayed unmatched. There are 17 residues in the CDR3. CDR1 SGHTS and CDR2 YDEGEE come from the germline V gene. The CDR3 sequence is CASSLVLQGAWNYGYTF. For the CDR3, the DNA is TGTGCCAGCAGCTTGGTACTCCAGGGGGCTTGGAACTATGGCTACACCTTC. The full variable domain, completed using reference TRBV5-8 and TRBJ1-2, is EAGVTQSPTHLIKTRGQQATLRCSPISGHTSVYWYQQALGLGLQFLLWYDEGEERNRGNFPPRFSGRQFPNYSSELNVNALELEDSALYLCASSLVLQGAWNYGYTFGSGTRLTVV.

The CDR3 DNA reads TGTGCCAGCAGCTCCCCCGGGGGCGAACACGAGCAGTACTTC. It yields the protein CASSSPGGEHEQYF. The gene calls are TRBV7-6 and TRBJ2-7; D tentatively reads TRBD1 or TRBD2 (6 bases each). In germline, CDR1 is SGHVS, CDR2 FNYEAQ. Trimming took 4 bases from V and 5 from J, leaving 15 bases between them. The CDR3 has 14 amino acids.

A single count supports this clone. This CDR3 reads CASSTGTGGKYGANVLTF. Here the CDR3 DNA reads TGTGCCAGTAGTACCGGGACAGGGGGCAAGTATGGGGCCAACGTCCTGACTTTC. The genes are TRBV19 and TRBJ2-6, with 12 bases that match TRBD1. V lost 4 bases to trimming and J lost 3 bases; unmatched junction nucleotides: 7. Germline-derived CDR1 and CDR2 are LNHDA and SQIVND (reference sequence). This CDR3 is built from 18 residues.

The rearrangement joins TRBV9 to TRBJ1-4, with a tentative D call TRBD1 (6 bases). Germline CDR1 reads SGDLS; CDR2 reads YYNGEE. This CDR3 is built from 14 residues. The V end was cut by 6 bases, the J end by 7 bases, with 16 bases between. The CDR3 DNA sequence: TGTGCCAGCAACCCAAGCGGGGGGGCTGAAAAACTGTTTTTT. Protein: CASNPSGGAEKLFF. The whole variable domain, filled in from reference TRBV9 and TRBJ1-4, reads DSGVTQTPKHLITATGQRVTLRCSPRSGDLSVYWYQQSLDQGLQFLIQYYNGEERAKGNILERFSAQQFPDLHSELNLSSLELGDSALYFCASNPSGGAEKLFFGSGTQLSVL.

The V gene is TRBV13, the J gene TRBJ2-5; TRBD2 agrees at 9 bases. The DNA end lines up better with TRBJ2-7; the J call may be wrong. Germline V gene data show CDR1 as PRHDT and CDR2 as FYEKMQ (reference sequence). The CDR3 extends over 15 amino acids. CDR3 residues: CASSSSGTSTGEQYF. The CDR3 DNA is TGTGCCAGCAGCTCCTCCGGGACTAGCACAGGCGAGCAGTACTTC.

This rearrangement joins TRBV18 to TRBJ1-6; tentative D call: TRBD1 (6 bases). CDR1 and CDR2 from the germline V gene are KGHSH and LQKENI. The CDR3 consists of 16 residues. V dropped 5 bases and J dropped 8 bases, with 19 bases sitting between them. In DNA form, the CDR3 reads TGTGCCAGCTCAACGGCAAACAGGGTTAGTGATTCACCCCTCCACTTT. Its translation is CASSTANRVSDSPLHF.

This chain uses TRBV7-7 with TRBJ2-2; D might be TRBD2 (8 bases). Germline CDR1 and CDR2: SSHAT and FNYEAQ (reference sequence). The CDR3 consists of 13 residues. The CDR3 bases are TGTGCTAGCGGGACAGTGAACACCGGGGAGCTGTTTTTT. The encoded protein is CASGTVNTGELFF.

V gene TRBV11-2 combines with J gene TRBJ2-5; 8 bases agree with TRBD1. The V gene end was trimmed by 5 bases and the J gene end by 2 bases; junction bases not matched to a gene: 4. The CDR3 runs to 14 residues. Germline V gene data show CDR1 as SGHAT and CDR2 as FQNNGV. CDR3 bases: TGTGCCAGCAGCAGACGGACAGGGCAAGAGACCCAGTACTTC. As protein: CASSRRTGQETQYF.

This rearrangement joins TRBV19 to TRBJ2-7; D is uncertain. Germline V gene sequence: CDR1 LNHDA, CDR2 SQIVND (reference sequence). V was cut by 5 bases and J by 0 bases, with 11 bases left in between. CDR3 length: 14 amino acids. In nucleotides, the CDR3 is TGTGCCAGTAGTTTAAGGGCGAGCTCCTACGAGCAGTACTTC. This translates into CASSLRASSYEQYF.

The chain joins TRBV5-6 to TRBJ1-4, with D possibly TRBD1 on 5 matching bases. The ends were cut back, 5 bases at V and 4 bases at J, with 12 bases in the middle. The CDR3 consists of 14 residues. Per germline, CDR1 SGHDT and CDR2 YYEEEE. CDR3 bases: TGTGCCAGCAGACCCGGGGCCGGTAATGAAAAACTGTTTTTT. The encoded protein is CASRPGAGNEKLFF.

J is TRBJ2-4 and V is TRBV29-1, with D possibly called TRBD1 or TRBD2 (6 bases each). Looked up from germline, CDR1 is SQVTM and CDR2 is ANQGSEA. With 6 bases removed from V and 7 bases from J, the gap between germline ends came to 16 bases. The CDR3 runs to 13 residues. The chain's CDR3 is CSVDLGGGNIQYF. CDR3 nucleotide sequence: TGCAGCGTAGACTTGGGGGGCGGGAACATTCAGTACTTC.

This rearrangement joins TRBV18 to TRBJ1-5, with TRBD1 identical over 7 bases. This CDR3 region has 14 residues. V lost 3 bases and J lost 3; bases outside the gene matches: 2. Germline-derived CDR1 and CDR2 are KGHSH and LQKENI. The CDR3 coding sequence is TGTGCCAGCTCACCTGGGACAGACAATCAGCCCCAGCATTTT. This gives the protein CASSPGTDNQPQHF.

V gene TRBV19 combines with J gene TRBJ2-7; D possibly corresponds to TRBD2 (5 bases). Germline loops: CDR1 LNHDA, CDR2 SQIVND (reference sequence). This CDR3 spans 13 amino acids. With 9 bases removed from V and 3 bases from J, the gap between germline ends came to 15 bases. CDR3 coding DNA: TGTGCCAGCACCTTGGGCCGGGGCTACGAGCAGTACTTC. This sequence encodes CASTLGRGYEQYF.

This clone was found a few times. The chain is built from TRBV5-1 and TRBJ2-7; 8 bases are a match to TRBD1. Germline V CDR1 and CDR2: SGHRS, YFSETQ. The V gene end was trimmed by 4 bases and the J gene end by 2 bases; junction bases not matched to a gene: 5. This CDR3 is built from 14 residues. The CDR3 spells CASSTGTGTYEQYF. DNA for the CDR3: TGCGCCAGCAGCACCGGGACAGGAACCTACGAGCAGTACTTC.

The chain links TRBV5-4 to TRBJ1-2; D unresolved. Trimming left V 3 bases short and J 9 bases short, with 15 bases between. There are 13 residues in the CDR3. Germline lookup yields CDR1 SGHNT and CDR2 YYREEE (reference sequence). As DNA, the CDR3 is TGTGCCAGCAGCTACCACTCGGACGGAAGCTACACCTTC. Residues: CASSYHSDGSYTF.

This chain joins TRBV29-1 and TRBJ2-4, with a possible D match to TRBD1 (5 bases). Between the trimmed V and J ends, which lost 8 bases and 0 bases, there was a span of 23 bases. Germline V gene lookup returns CDR1 SQVTM and CDR2 ANQGSEA. The CDR3 runs to 17 residues. This chain's CDR3 is CSPDCPDSPLAKNIQYF. CDR3 bases: TGCAGCCCTGATTGTCCCGACAGCCCACTAGCCAAAAACATTCAGTACTTC.

The chain recombines TRBV30 with TRBJ1-5; weak D call: TRBD1 (6 bases). The germline V and J ends were trimmed by 3 bases and 9 bases, with 21 bases remaining between them. The CDR3 runs to 15 residues. CDR1 and CDR2 from the germline V gene are GTSNPN and SVGIG (reference sequence). CDR3 amino acids: CAWSRADRYEPPQHF. The CDR3 region has the DNA TGTGCCTGGAGCCGAGCTGACAGGTATGAGCCGCCCCAGCATTTT.

This clone was found once. The rearrangement links TRBV4-1 to TRBJ2-7; 9 bases align to TRBD1. Looked up from germline, CDR1 is MGHRA and CDR2 is YSYEKL. Germline trimming cut 0 bases from V and 7 bases from J; bases unmatched to any gene: 7. There are 15 residues in the CDR3. The CDR3 spells CASSQDFTGGREQYF. The DNA of the CDR3 is TGCGCCAGCAGCCAAGATTTTACAGGGGGCCGGGAGCAGTACTTC.

This clone was observed a few times. The chain recombines TRBV6-1 with TRBJ1-2; the D gene is possibly TRBD1 (5 bases). The CDR3 spans 12 residues. Germline CDR1 reads MNHNS; CDR2 reads SASEGT. V was pared by 5 bases and J by 4 bases, with 8 bases between. Here the CDR3 reads CASSRQTYGYTF. DNA for the CDR3: TGTGCCAGCAGTCGACAGACCTATGGCTACACCTTC.

The chain recombines TRBV6-5 with TRBJ1-6; D call uncertain. The CDR3 loop spans 12 amino acids. The germline gives CDR1 MNHEY, CDR2 SVGAGI. V lost 6 bases, J lost 9 bases, and 9 bases lay in between. CDR3: CASRRGGSPLHF. Written as DNA, the CDR3 is TGTGCCAGCAGGCGAGGTGGTTCACCCCTCCACTTT.

This chain links TRBV18 with TRBJ2-2; D is ambiguous. CDR3 length equals 12 residues. Germline V gene data show CDR1 as KGHSH and CDR2 as LQKENI. V was cut by 6 bases and J by 5 bases, with 7 bases left in between. The chain's CDR3 is CASSVGTGELFF. DNA of the CDR3: TGTGCCAGCTCCGTGGGTACCGGGGAGCTGTTTTTT.

The chain has TRBV10-1 and TRBJ1-6, with 8 positions matching TRBD1. V shed 2 bases, J shed 8 bases, and the junction held 5 bases outside the gene matches. CDR1 and CDR2 (germline): WNHNN, SYGVQD (reference sequence). The CDR3 has 15 amino acids. The DNA of the CDR3 is TGCGCCAGCAGTGAGGGACAGGGTAAAGATTCACCCCTCCACTTT. Amino acids: CASSEGQGKDSPLHF.

This clone has a handful of counts. J is TRBJ1-6 and V is TRBV14; tentative D call: TRBD1 (5 bases). V lost 3 bases and J 7 bases, leaving 10 bases between the germline ends. The CDR3 runs to 14 residues. Germline-derived CDR1 and CDR2 are SGHDN and FVKESK. The CDR3: CASSQGRENSPLHF. The CDR3 DNA follows: TGTGCCAGCAGCCAGGGCAGGGAAAATTCACCCCTCCACTTT. The variable domain in full, completed from reference TRBV14 and TRBJ1-6, reads EAGVTQFPSHSVIEKGQTVTLRCDPISGHDNLYWYRRVMGKEIKFLLHFVKESKQDESGMPNNRFLAERTGGTYSTLKVQPAELEDSGVYFCASSQGRENSPLHFGNGTRLTVT.

This clone was counted a few times. The chain joins TRBV19 to TRBJ1-4; D not resolved. This CDR3 spans 15 amino acids. Trimming pared 5 bases from V and 0 bases from J, leaving 10 bases between. The germline CDR1 and CDR2 sequences are LNHDA and SQIVND (reference sequence). The CDR3 nucleotides are TGTGCCAGTAGTCCGAATCCTGCAACTAATGAAAAACTGTTTTTT. It specifies CASSPNPATNEKLFF.

This sequence joins TRBV25-1 and TRBJ2-3; the match to TRBD2 covers 8 bases. V lost 3 bases and J lost 5; bases outside the gene matches: 13. Germline V lookup: CDR1 MGHDK, CDR2 SYGVNS. The CDR3 spans 17 residues. CDR3 coding DNA: TGTGCCAGCAGTGATCGCGCGGGGGGCTCCTCCGGAGATACGCAGTATTTT. It yields the protein CASSDRAGGSSGDTQYF.

The CDR3 bases are TGTGCCACCAGCAATGAGGGACAGGGTCATCAGCCCCAGCATTTT. Translated, it gives CATSNEGQGHQPQHF. V and J are TRBV15 and TRBJ1-5; 9 bases align to TRBD1. CDR3 length equals 15 residues. The junction had 6 bases not matched to a gene; V was cut back by 4 bases and J by 5 bases. Per the germline V gene, CDR1 is LNHNV and CDR2 is YYDKDF (reference sequence).

The V and J genes are TRBV7-2 and TRBJ2-5; tentatively, D is TRBD2 (6 bases). CDR1 SGHTA and CDR2 FQGNSA come from the germline V gene. Trimming stripped 5 bases from V and 2 bases from J, with 15 bases between. CDR3 length equals 15 residues. CDR3 residues: CASSELAGRQETQYF. The CDR3 DNA reads TGTGCCAGCAGCGAACTGGCGGGGAGACAAGAGACCCAGTACTTC.

This clone appeared a single time. This sequence joins TRBV7-2 and TRBJ1-1, with D possibly being TRBD1 (5 bases). The CDR3 covers 15 residues. Per the germline V gene, CDR1 is SGHTA and CDR2 is FQGNSA. Trimming left V 1 base short and J 4 bases short, with 13 bases between. The CDR3 protein is CASSLVADSRTEAFF. The CDR3 DNA follows: TGTGCCAGCAGCTTAGTCGCAGACAGTCGCACTGAAGCTTTCTTT.

This clone has a single count. V usage is TRBV6-1 and J usage is TRBJ2-1, with 9 bases that match TRBD1. The V segment lost 4 bases and the J segment 7 bases; nucleotides outside the gene matches: 8. Germline assignment: CDR1 MNHNS and CDR2 SASEGT. The CDR3 has 15 residues. CDR3 in amino acids: CASSAFVQGANEQFF. The CDR3 DNA sequence: TGTGCCAGCAGTGCTTTCGTACAGGGGGCAAATGAGCAGTTCTTC.